These T cell receptor beta chains were read from a single sample in a study of blood T cells in healthy people across ages. MiXCR, applied by TCRdb to the 5' RACE reads, yields one record per CDR3 protein. The sample records roughly 800,000 distinct CDR3 sequences, roughly 64% being singletons. Sequences were obtained from blood. All receptors come from a man aged 25 to 40 in good health. CDR3s include the opening cysteine and the closing phenylalanine or tryptophan. The D gene is left open where the match is weak. The size field is filled for only some rows; it gives once, few, many or a size class.

J gene	clone size	D gene	V gene	CDR3 protein	CDR3 DNA
TRBJ2-4	-	TRBD2	TRBV7-2	CASRVRGGGNIQYF	TGTGCCAGCAGGGTGCGGGGGGGAGGAAACATTCAGTACTTC
TRBJ1-1	few	-	TRBV6-6	CASSSGTVMNTEAFF	TGTGCCAGCAGTTCCGGGACCGTCATGAACACTGAAGCTTTCTTT
TRBJ1-2	-	-	TRBV20-1	CSAYGGLDGYTF	TGCAGTGCTTACGGAGGGTTGGATGGCTACACCTTC
TRBJ2-1	few	-	TRBV11-1	CASSWALSNEQFF	TGTGCCAGCAGCTGGGCGTTGTCCAATGAGCAGTTCTTC
TRBJ2-5	-	-	TRBV29-1	CSVDGSTRRTQYF	TGCAGCGTTGATGGGTCGACGCGCCGGACCCAGTACTTC
TRBJ1-1	-	TRBD1	TRBV29-1	CSVILGTGEAFF	TGCAGCGTTATCTTAGGGACAGGCGAAGCTTTCTTT
TRBJ2-7	-	-	TRBV6-5	CASAGVPDEQYF	TGTGCCAGCGCAGGGGTCCCGGATGAGCAGTACTTC
TRBJ1-5	-	TRBD1	TRBV7-2	CASSSQGTGNQPQHF	TGTGCCAGCAGCTCCCAAGGGACAGGAAATCAGCCCCAGCATTTT
TRBJ2-1	-	TRBD2	TRBV5-1	CASSTTSGTNNEQFF	TGCGCCAGCAGTACTACCTCCGGGACTAACAATGAGCAGTTCTTC
TRBJ2-1	-	TRBD2	TRBV2	CASMGGLYNEQFF	TGTGCCAGCATGGGGGGGTTATACAATGAGCAGTTCTTC
TRBJ2-7	-	-	TRBV15	CATRAGHSSYEQYF	TGTGCCACCAGAGCGGGACACAGCTCCTACGAGCAGTACTTC
TRBJ2-7	-	TRBD2	TRBV29-1	CSVAEAGEYMGEQYF	TGCAGCGTTGCAGAGGCGGGAGAATACATGGGCGAGCAGTACTTC
TRBJ2-5	once	TRBD2	TRBV20-1	CSAPRDYPETQYF	TGCAGTGCCCCGAGGGACTATCCAGAGACCCAGTACTTC
TRBJ1-2	-	-	TRBV6-5	CARSRPGREDNYGYTF	TGTGCCCGCAGTCGCCCCGGGCGCGAGGATAACTATGGCTACACCTTC
TRBJ2-1	-	TRBD2	TRBV10-3	CATRTDSGQSSYNEQFF	TGTGCCACTCGAACGGATAGCGGGCAGAGCTCCTACAATGAGCAGTTCTTC
TRBJ1-6	-	-	TRBV27	CASSLIQGRGSPLHF	TGTGCCAGCAGTTTGATACAGGGAAGAGGTTCACCCCTCCACTTT